These 3 T cell receptor beta chains came from one sample sequenced in a study of metastatic and nonmetastatic thyroid tumors. Treatment of any kind had been given to no patient before thyroid surgery. Using MiXCR, TCRdb re-called clones from the PCR reads. The sample carries around 19,000 clones, around 16% recorded once. Sequenced input: tumor tissue. The source of these receptors is a female donor with papillary thyroid cancer or a benign thyroid nodule (not recorded which). Some clones in this sample may be carry-over from other donors' samples.

This clone has more than one count but fewer than ten. V is TRBV5-6 and J is TRBJ2-4, with TRBD2 matching 9 bases. With V trimmed by 1 base and J by 1 base, 18 bases remained unmatched. The germline CDR1 and CDR2 sequences are SGHDT and YYEEEE. There are 21 residues in the CDR3. Here the CDR3 DNA reads TGTGCCAGCAGCTTGAAGGTTTTGAGTAGCGGGAGTGGAGCGGCCAAAAACATTCAGTACTTC. Its translation is CASSLKVLSSGSGAAKNIQYF.

In this sample, this clone turned up many times. A much larger clonotype is one base distant, so this may be a read error. V gene TRBV10-3 combines with J gene TRBJ1-6; maybe TRBD1 (5 bases). Germline V gene sequence: CDR1 ENHRY, CDR2 SYGVKD. The CDR3 consists of 14 residues. V was cut by 5 bases and J by 7 bases, with 12 bases left in between. The CDR3 nucleotides are TGTGCCATCAGTCCGGGACGGGAGAATTCACCCCTCCACTTT. It translates to CAISPGRENSPLHF.

This clone has a count of ten or more. The chain has TRBV9 and TRBJ1-1; TRBD1 agrees at 11 bases. The CDR3 contains 16 residues. Unmatched junction bases numbered 11, after V lost 3 bases and J lost 7 bases. The germline V gene has CDR1 SGDLS and CDR2 YYNGEE. CDR3 nucleotides: TGTGCCAGCAGCGCAAACTCCGGGACAGGGGGAATTGAAGCTTTCTTT. Translating it yields CASSANSGTGGIEAFF.